The 30 T cell receptor beta chains below all came from one sample that was sequenced in a study of blood T cells in healthy people across ages. The authors ran a second PCR of roughly 7 to 11 cycles using a sample-barcoded 5' primer and a J-beta primer mix. Via MiXCR, TCRdb re-called the 5' RACE reads, giving one row per CDR3 protein. The sample lists some 1.6 million distinct CDR3 sequences, approximately 32% occurring once. Sequenced input: blood. These receptors originate from a woman aged 25-40 years in good health.

V gene TRBV15 combines with J gene TRBJ2-5; D is unresolved. This CDR3 comprises 12 residues. Germline values: CDR1 LNHNV, CDR2 YYDKDF (reference sequence). The V and J ends lost 3 bases and 4 bases respectively, with 6 bases between them. The CDR3 here is CATSSPPETQYF. CDR3 nucleotide sequence: TGTGCCACCAGCAGCCCCCCAGAGACCCAGTACTTC.

The chain combines TRBV18 with TRBJ2-5; D is perhaps TRBD2 (5 bases). The CDR3 is made up of 15 amino acids. Germline CDR1 and CDR2: KGHSH and LQKENI. The ends were cut back, 4 bases at V and 11 bases at J, with 23 bases in the middle. DNA of the CDR3: TGTGCCAGCTCACAGAGGACTGTAGGTTCCTACGGGCAGTACTTC. Translated, it gives CASSQRTVGSYGQYF.

This chain links TRBV5-5 with TRBJ2-1; D is ambiguous. V dropped 3 bases and J dropped 6 bases, with 10 bases sitting between them. Germline CDR1 SGHKS, CDR2 YYEKEE (reference sequence). The CDR3 covers 13 residues. The DNA of the CDR3 is TGTGCCAGCAGCTCTCACGCAGGCAATGAGCAGTTCTTC. As protein: CASSSHAGNEQFF.

The chain employs TRBV29-1 and TRBJ1-1; D unresolved. The germline V gene encodes CDR1 SQVTM and CDR2 ANQGSEA. This CDR3 has 14 amino acids. V lost 7 bases and J 1 base, leaving 16 bases between the germline ends. The CDR3 sequence: CSAKGRLSNTEAFF. The DNA for the CDR3 is TGCAGCGCTAAGGGAAGACTGTCGAACACTGAAGCTTTCTTT.

The chain is built from TRBV2 and TRBJ1-6, with no clear D. This CDR3 has 14 amino acids. The germline V gene encodes CDR1 SNHLY and CDR2 FYNNEI. The V end was cut by 4 bases, the J end by 9 bases, with 13 bases between. In DNA form, the CDR3 reads TGTGCCAGCAGTGGCCGGGCCCGGGGTTCACCCCTCCACTTT. It yields the protein CASSGRARGSPLHF.

The rearrangement links TRBV12-3 or TRBV12-4 to TRBJ1-3; D is unresolved. The CDR3 runs to 15 residues. V dropped 2 bases and J dropped 4 bases, with 12 bases sitting between them. The CDR3 coding sequence is TGTGCCAGCAGTTTATCCTGGGTGGGCGGAAACACCATATATTTT. It encodes CASSLSWVGGNTIYF.

Only one count was recorded for this clonotype. The chain couples TRBV29-1 to TRBJ2-1, with 10 bases that match TRBD2. CDR1 and CDR2 (germline): SQVTM, ANQGSEA. The CDR3 is 12 residues long. With 7 bases clipped from V and 10 bases from J, the junction kept 7 bases outside the gene matches. CDR3 amino acids: CSAIGLAEEQFF. In DNA, the CDR3 is TGCAGCGCCATAGGACTAGCGGAGGAGCAGTTCTTC.

The rearrangement joins TRBV6-1 to TRBJ1-1; no clear D. CDR3 length: 16 residues. Trimming stripped 2 bases from V and 0 bases from J, with 13 bases between. Germline CDR1 is MNHNS and CDR2 is SASEGT. In nucleotides, the CDR3 is TGTGCCAGCAGTGAACTTCGGTCAGGAATGAACACTGAAGCTTTCTTT. It is translated as CASSELRSGMNTEAFF.

In DNA, the CDR3 is TGCAGTGCTAGTCGGGGTGACAGGGGGGCCTACGAGCAGTACTTC. Amino acid sequence: CSASRGDRGAYEQYF. The chain is built from TRBV20-1 and TRBJ2-7; 9 bases align to TRBD1. CDR1 and CDR2 (germline): DFQATT, SNEGSKA (reference sequence). Trimming took 3 bases from V and 2 from J; bases not matched to a gene: 8. The CDR3 runs 15 residues.

This clonotype appeared a few times. The rearrangement joins TRBV7-9 to TRBJ2-1; 10 nucleotides align to TRBD2. The CDR3 extends over 16 amino acids. V was pared by 4 bases and J by 7 bases, with 10 bases of the junction left unmatched. Germline V gene data show CDR1 as SEHNR and CDR2 as FQNEAQ (reference sequence). This chain's CDR3 is CASSSALAGIRNEQFF. The CDR3 nucleotides read TGTGCCAGCAGCTCGGCACTAGCGGGGATCAGGAATGAGCAGTTCTTC.

This clonotype was observed a single time. The chain is built from TRBV7-2 and TRBJ1-2; D is perhaps TRBD1 (5 bases). This CDR3 region has 15 residues. In germline, CDR1 is SGHTA, CDR2 FQGNSA. Deletions cut 5 bases from V and 4 bases from J, with 17 bases between. CDR3 in amino acids: CASSRPGGKSYGYTF. The CDR3 DNA reads as TGTGCCAGCAGCCGCCCGGGGGGGAAGAGCTATGGCTACACCTTC.

The genes are TRBV4-2 and TRBJ2-5; D may be TRBD1 or TRBD2 (5 bases each). Between the trimmed V and J ends, which lost 3 bases and 1 base, there was a span of 15 bases. The CDR3 length is 16 residues. Looked up from germline, CDR1 is LGHNA and CDR2 is YNFKEQ. The CDR3 sequence is CASSQESGTSQETQYF. In nucleotides, the CDR3 is TGTGCCAGCAGCCAGGAATCCGGGACCTCCCAAGAGACCCAGTACTTC.

The rearrangement uses TRBV21-1 and TRBJ2-1; no check of the table's D call, TRBD1, against the DNA was made. TRBV21-1 is shown as a pseudogene. The CDR3 has 17 residues. The CDR3 DNA reads TGTGCCAGCAGCAGCCCGGGACGTAAGAGCTCCTACAATGAGCAGTTCTTC. This encodes CASSSPGRKSSYNEQFF.

This clonotype was seen a handful of times. The gene calls are TRBV19 and TRBJ2-6, with unresolved D. Germline CDR1 and CDR2: LNHDA and SQIVND (reference sequence). V was trimmed by 5 bases and J by 0 bases, leaving 14 bases between them. There are 17 residues in the CDR3. The DNA of the CDR3 is TGTGCCAGTAGTGTCTACATTTCGAGCTCTGGGGCCAACGTCCTGACTTTC. The encoded protein is CASSVYISSSGANVLTF.

This clonotype was found a few times. This chain connects TRBV12-3 or TRBV12-4 to TRBJ2-7; possible D gene TRBD1, 5 bases. CDR3 size: 16 residues. Trimming took 2 bases from V and 3 from J, leaving 17 bases between them. The CDR3 DNA follows: TGTGCCAGCAGTTTATGGGCCATGAATAGGGGCTACGAGCAGTACTTC. It is translated as CASSLWAMNRGYEQYF.

This sequence joins TRBV13 and TRBJ2-1; the D is unclear. The CDR3 has 17 residues. Germline CDR1 reads PRHDT; CDR2 reads FYEKMQ (reference sequence). V was pared by 0 bases and J by 3 bases, with 15 bases between. In nucleotides, the CDR3 is TGTGCCAGCAGCTTAGGATCCCTCCCGCCGGGCTACAATGAGCAGTTCTTC. It translates to CASSLGSLPPGYNEQFF.

The V gene is TRBV27, the J gene TRBJ2-7; TRBD1 is a possible D gene (5 bases). Germline-derived CDR1 and CDR2 are MNHEY and SMNVEV (reference sequence). CDR3 size: 14 residues. V was cut by 6 bases and J by 2 bases, with 14 bases left in between. The CDR3 protein is CASRLITGTYEQYF. DNA for the CDR3: TGTGCCAGCAGGTTAATAACAGGAACCTACGAGCAGTACTTC.

This clonotype has more than one count but fewer than ten. The V gene is TRBV6-5, the J gene TRBJ2-1, with TRBD2 matching over 8 bases. The V and J ends lost 0 bases and 10 bases, in that order; junction bases with no gene match: 14. CDR3 length: 17 residues. CDR1 and CDR2 (germline): MNHEY, SVGAGI. The CDR3 here is CASSYSYDPKTGGEQFF. The CDR3 nucleotides read TGTGCCAGCAGTTACTCGTATGACCCTAAGACGGGGGGGGAGCAGTTCTTC.

The V gene is TRBV10-3, the J gene TRBJ1-1; 9 nucleotides match TRBD1. The germline CDR1 and CDR2 sequences are ENHRY and SYGVKD. The V gene end was trimmed by 7 bases and the J gene end by 4 bases; junction bases not matched to a gene: 7. The CDR3 is made up of 14 amino acids. The CDR3 region has the DNA TGTGCCATCACCCAGGACAGGGGCGTCACTGAAGCTTTCTTT. Amino acids: CAITQDRGVTEAFF.

As to this clonotype: A junction end diverges from the germline sequence, so it may reflect a read error. The chain employs TRBV5-1 and TRBJ2-5; tentatively, D is TRBD1 (6 bases). This CDR3 is built from 13 residues. Germline V CDR1 and CDR2: SGHRS, YFSETQ. The CDR3 DNA is TGCGCCTGCAGATGGGGAAGGGCAGGGGAGCAGTACTTC. This sequence encodes CACRWGRAGEQYF. Together with reference TRBV5-1 and TRBJ2-5, the CDR3 gives the full variable domain: KAGVTQTPRYLIKTRGQQVTLSCSPISGHRSVSWYQQTPGQGLQFLFEYFSETQRNKGNFPGRFSGRQFSNSRSEMNVSTLELGDSALYLCACRWGRAGEQYFGPGTRLLVL.

The chain couples TRBV7-3 to TRBJ1-6; 8 positions match TRBD1. The junction had 7 bases not matched to a gene; V was cut back by 5 bases and J by 13 bases. The CDR3 is made up of 13 amino acids. The germline CDR1 and CDR2 sequences are SGHTA and FQGTGA. As DNA, the CDR3 is TGTGCCAGCAGCCCCGCGACAGGGGCTCCCCTCCACTTT. It translates to CASSPATGAPLHF.

The rearrangement joins TRBV4-1 to TRBJ1-2; 7 nucleotides line up with TRBD1. CDR1 and CDR2 from the germline V gene are MGHRA and YSYEKL. CDR3 length: 16 residues. V dropped 1 base and J dropped 2; count of bases not matched to a gene: 7. The CDR3 spells CASSQGTGVRNYGYTF. DNA of the CDR3: TGCGCCAGCAGCCAAGGTACAGGGGTCCGGAACTATGGCTACACCTTC.

CDR3 sequence: CASSLTNPTYNEQFF. The DNA of the CDR3 is TGTGCCAGCAGTTTGACTAATCCGACCTACAATGAGCAGTTCTTC. The rearrangement links TRBV12-3 or TRBV12-4 to TRBJ2-1; a weak D match, TRBD2 (5 bases). This CDR3 spans 15 amino acids. The V gene lost 3 bases and the J gene lost 2 bases, with 11 bases spanning the gap.

The gene calls are TRBV5-1 and TRBJ1-1; tentative D call: TRBD1 (5 bases). CDR1 and CDR2 (germline): SGHRS, YFSETQ. The CDR3 extends over 13 amino acids. Trimming shortened V by 5 bases and J by 3 bases, and 11 bases separated the two germline ends. CDR3 sequence: CASSHQGDTEAFF. The CDR3 nucleotides are TGCGCCAGCAGTCATCAGGGTGACACTGAAGCTTTCTTT. Filled out from reference TRBV5-1 and TRBJ1-1, the complete variable domain reads KAGVTQTPRYLIKTRGQQVTLSCSPISGHRSVSWYQQTPGQGLQFLFEYFSETQRNKGNFPGRFSGRQFSNSRSEMNVSTLELGDSALYLCASSHQGDTEAFFGQGTRLTVV.

The J gene is TRBJ2-1, the V gene TRBV7-8, with D possibly matching TRBD1 (5 bases). The germline gives CDR1 SGHVS, CDR2 FQNEAQ. The length of the CDR3 is 17 residues. Trimming removed 0 bases from V and 1 base from J, with 13 bases in between. CDR3 sequence (DNA): TGTGCCAGCAGCTTAGCTCCAGGGTCGAGTTCCTACAATGAGCAGTTCTTC. Amino acid sequence: CASSLAPGSSSYNEQFF.

V is TRBV10-3 and J is TRBJ2-5; possibly TRBD1 or TRBD2 for D (6 bases each). Deletions cut 3 bases from V and 7 bases from J, with 12 bases between. The CDR3 is made up of 13 amino acids. Germline values: CDR1 ENHRY, CDR2 SYGVKD. CDR3 residues: CAISEAEGGTQYF. CDR3 DNA: TGTGCCATCAGTGAAGCAGAGGGGGGGACCCAGTACTTC.

The rearrangement links TRBV20-1 to TRBJ2-1; 11 positions match TRBD2. This CDR3 has 16 residues. V dropped 0 bases and J dropped 7; count of bases not matched to a gene: 8. Germline CDR1 DFQATT, CDR2 SNEGSKA (reference sequence). The CDR3 loop is CSARDVGTSGLNEQFF. CDR3 DNA sequence: TGCAGTGCTAGAGATGTGGGGACTAGCGGACTGAATGAGCAGTTCTTC.

J is TRBJ1-5 and V is TRBV18, with a tentative D call TRBD1 (5 bases). CDR1 KGHSH and CDR2 LQKENI come from the germline V gene. The CDR3 is 16 amino acids. The V and J ends lost 3 bases and 5 bases respectively, with 17 bases between them. CDR3 coding DNA: TGTGCCAGCTCACCCCGGGACCTGGGGAGGGATCAGCCCCAGCATTTT. Its translation is CASSPRDLGRDQPQHF.

The rearrangement joins TRBV3-1 to TRBJ2-1; 8 nucleotides align to TRBD2. Looked up from germline, CDR1 is LGHDT and CDR2 is YNNKEL (reference sequence). The junction had 10 bases not matched to a gene; V was cut back by 4 bases and J by 8 bases. There are 15 residues in the CDR3. In DNA, the CDR3 is TGTGCCAGCAGCCCCCACGGGGGGGCCGAGGATGAGCAGTTCTTC. Its translation is CASSPHGGAEDEQFF.

This clonotype was found a few times. The rearrangement uses TRBV6-6 and TRBJ1-2; D ambiguous. This CDR3 is built from 15 residues. Trimming stripped 0 bases from V and 0 bases from J, with 8 bases between. The germline V gene has CDR1 MNHNY and CDR2 SVGAGI (reference sequence). This CDR3 reads CASSYSVSSNYGYTF. The CDR3, as DNA: TGTGCCAGCAGTTACTCAGTCAGCTCTAACTATGGCTACACCTTC.